This T cell receptor (beta chain) was sequenced in a study of T and B cells in COVID-19 patients. Study information: COVID-19 patients gave peripheral blood either during active infection or after recovery.

TRB rearrangements were amplified by multiplex PCR with BIOMED2 TRB-A/B primers. A single record per CDR3 protein comes from TCRdb applying MiXCR to the multiplex PCR reads. Of more than 5,500 distinct CDR3 sequences in the sample, around 30% are singletons; the top ten hold roughly 25%. Only a few counts were recorded for this clonotype. Antigen unknown. Overall study findings and caveats: Exclusive to the recovered cohort were a few thousand TCR clusters, a few dozen of them with low generation probability. In COVID-19 patients, T cell receptor beta variable and joining gene use was reportedly strongly skewed.

Germline assignment: CDR1 SEHNR and CDR2 FQNEAQ (reference sequence). Between the trimmed V and J ends, which lost 0 bases and 1 base, there was a span of 6 bases. CDR3 length: 14 amino acids. Each TRB amplification used roughly 230-550 ng of genomic DNA from blood. This TCR was sampled from a human donor who had recovered from COVID-19. The chain uses TRBV7-9 and TRBJ2-5; D possibly matches TRBD1 or TRBD2 (5 bases each). Sequenced sample: blood. CDR3 residues: CASSLAGVQETQYF. The CDR3 DNA follows: TGTGCCAGCAGCTTAGCGGGGGTCCAAGAGACCCAGTACTTC.